One and the same sample provided the 13 T cell receptor beta chains below, sequenced in a study of T cell responses to AZD1222 COVID-19 vaccine. Sequencing was performed with immunoSEQ multiplex PCR; in TCRdb, only in-frame clones are kept and a portion is missing. This sample has about 130,000 clones, with more than 85% found just once. The sample was peripheral blood, taken on day 0 of AZD1222 vaccination. The origin of the receptors is an adult in good health.

The CDR3 sequence: CASSLWGEQFF. CDR3 in DNA: TGTGCCAGCAGCTTATGGGGGGAGCAGTTCTTC. The chain links TRBV7-2 to TRBJ2-1, with D possibly being TRBD1 or TRBD2 (5 bases each). CDR3 size: 11 residues. V lost 2 bases and J 10 bases, leaving 6 bases between the germline ends. Germline loops: CDR1 SGHTA, CDR2 FQGNSA. Full variable domain (rest looked up from reference TRBV7-2 and TRBJ2-1): GAGVSQSPSNKVTEKGKDVELRCDPISGHTALYWYRQSLGQGLEFLIYFQGNSAPDKSGLPSDRFSAERTGGSVSTLTIQRTQQEDSAVYLCASSLWGEQFFGPGTRLTVL.

The chain links TRBV19 to TRBJ2-6; TRBD1 might be the D (5 bases). This CDR3 has 16 amino acids. Germline V gene data show CDR1 as LNHDA and CDR2 as SQIVND (reference sequence). V lost 6 bases to trimming and J lost 0 bases, with 12 bases between them. CDR3 sequence reads: CASSKNRFSGANVLTF. The CDR3 DNA reads TGTGCCAGTAGCAAAAACAGGTTCTCTGGGGCCAACGTCCTGACTTTC.

The genes are TRBV3-1 (or the pseudogene TRBV3-2) and TRBJ1-1; the D is unclear. Trimming pared 3 bases from V and 1 base from J, leaving 12 bases between. The CDR3 is 15 amino acids. CDR1 and CDR2 from the germline V gene are LGHDT and YNNKEL (reference sequence). Written as DNA, the CDR3 is TGTGCCAGCAGCCACCCCTCGGTCCGGAACACTGAAGCTTTCTTT. It codes for CASSHPSVRNTEAFF.

This rearrangement joins TRBV15 to TRBJ1-4; the D is unclear. This CDR3 is 12 amino acids long. Germline V CDR1 and CDR2: LNHNV, YYDKDF (reference sequence). Trimming removed 1 base at V and 8 bases at J, with 5 bases between. The CDR3 is CATSRAREKLFF. Here the CDR3 DNA reads TGTGCCACCAGCAGAGCTAGGGAAAAACTGTTTTTT. The full variable domain, rest sourced from reference TRBV15 and TRBJ1-4, is DAMVIQNPRYQVTQFGKPVTLSCSQTLNHNVMYWYQQKSSQAPKLLFHYYDKDFNNEADTPDNFQSRRPNTSFCFLDIRSPGLGDTAMYLCATSRAREKLFFGSGTQLSVL.

The chain links TRBV18 to TRBJ2-1; 16 nucleotides match TRBD2. With 3 bases clipped from V and 7 bases from J, the junction kept 6 bases outside the gene matches. The CDR3 covers 17 residues. Germline V CDR1 and CDR2: KGHSH, LQKENI. The DNA of the CDR3 is TGTGCCAGCTCACCTATGGGACTAGCGGGAGGGAGTAATGAGCAGTTCTTC. This codes for CASSPMGLAGGSNEQFF.

This chain connects TRBV9 to TRBJ2-3; D possibly uses TRBD1 or TRBD2 (5 bases each). This CDR3 comprises 12 residues. Trimming took 6 bases from V and 8 from J, leaving 13 bases between them. Germline V gives CDR1 SGDLS, CDR2 YYNGEE. CDR3 residues: CASIMTRGTQYF. The CDR3, as DNA: TGTGCCAGCATAATGACGAGGGGTACGCAGTATTTT.

The V call is TRBV24-1, the J call TRBJ1-4, with TRBD1 matching over 8 bases. Germline values: CDR1 KGHDR, CDR2 SFDVKD. This CDR3 has 15 residues. Losses at the gene ends were 3 bases for V and 8 bases for J; bases not matched to a gene: 7. CDR3 bases: TGTGCCACCAGTGATCCTTGGACAGGGAGGGAAAAACTGTTTTTT. This sequence encodes CATSDPWTGREKLFF.

The V gene is TRBV11-2, the J gene TRBJ1-1; possibly TRBD1 for D (6 bases). The CDR3 spans 11 residues. Trimming cost V 4 bases and J 8 bases, with 8 bases left between them. Per the germline V gene, CDR1 is SGHAT and CDR2 is FQNNGV. In nucleotides, the CDR3 is TGTGCCAGCAGCTGGGGACAAGAAGCTTTCTTT. The encoded protein is CASSWGQEAFF.

This chain connects TRBV20-1 to TRBJ1-5; 8 bases fit TRBD1. The CDR3 length is 15 residues. Trimming cost V 3 bases and J 2 bases; bases outside gene matches: 6. Germline CDR1 and CDR2: DFQATT and SNEGSKA (reference sequence). CDR3 protein: CSASAGGEGNQPQHF. DNA of the CDR3: TGCAGTGCTAGTGCAGGGGGCGAGGGCAATCAGCCCCAGCATTTT.

The rearrangement links TRBV5-8 to TRBJ2-7; TRBD2 matches at 9 bases. CDR3 length equals 14 residues. Germline V gene data show CDR1 as SGHTS and CDR2 as YDEGEE. Losses at the gene ends were 5 bases for V and 0 bases for J; bases not matched to a gene: 3. As DNA, the CDR3 is TGTGCCAGCAGGGGACTAGCAAGCTCCTACGAGCAGTACTTC. Protein: CASRGLASSYEQYF.

This chain connects TRBV18 to TRBJ1-5, with TRBD1 matching 10 bases. CDR1 and CDR2 (germline): KGHSH, LQKENI. The CDR3 has 15 amino acids. J was trimmed by 12 bases and V by 6 bases; bases with no gene match: 14. CDR3 DNA sequence: TGTGCCAGCTCCCAAGACCGGGACAGGGGTGAAGGCCAGCATTTT. It yields the protein CASSQDRDRGEGQHF.

V and J are TRBV4-3 and TRBJ1-1; a possible D gene is TRBD1 (5 bases). V was pared by 0 bases and J by 7 bases, with 12 bases between. Looked up from germline, CDR1 is LGHNA and CDR2 is YSLEER. This CDR3 comprises 14 residues. This CDR3 reads CASSQDAGVVEAFF. CDR3 coding DNA: TGCGCCAGCAGCCAAGATGCGGGGGTAGTTGAAGCTTTCTTT.

V and J are TRBV29-1 and TRBJ2-4; 12 bases line up with TRBD1. CDR1 and CDR2 (germline): SQVTM, ANQGSEA. The CDR3 is 12 amino acids. V gave up 6 bases and J gave up 9 bases; unmatched junction bases: 3. CDR3 sequence: CSVGTGGSIQYF. CDR3 nucleotides: TGCAGCGTGGGGACAGGGGGCAGCATTCAGTACTTC.